These T cell receptor beta chains were read from a single sample in a study of beta chain features in type 1 diabetes. The protocol was immunoSEQ multiplex PCR, while the TCRdb copy is restricted to in-frame clones and leaves out a portion. The sample includes some 900,000 clones, 15% to 20% seen only once; the top ten take around 0.02%. Input material: naive CD4+ T cells from blood. These receptor sequences come from a woman aged 18-29 years in good health. Each CDR3 is given without its conserved first and last residue. Clone size is shown for a subset of rows, as once, few, many or a class of expanded clone.

NA	TRBJ2-1	TRBV7-2	ASSRSGNLNNEQF
NA	TRBJ1-3	TRBV5-6	ASSLPGGNTIY
few	TRBJ2-7	TRBV10-3	ASTGSSYEQY
NA	TRBJ2-5	TRBV5-1	ASSFKPQETQY
NA	TRBJ1-1	TRBV5-1	ASRPKSSGVGYTEAF
NA	TRBJ2-5	TRBV29-1	SVAGTLQETQY
few	TRBJ2-1	TRBV9	ASSEGLAGRYYNEQF
NA	TRBJ2-1	TRBV4-3	ASSHRQGRDEQF
NA	TRBJ1-1	TRBV7-2	ASSTRRNTEAF
NA	TRBJ1-2	TRBV18	ASSPPVRAALYYGYT
few	TRBJ2-5	TRBV9	ASSVLVDRKETQY
few	TRBJ1-2	TRBV4-1	ASSQRPGQGNHGYT
NA	TRBJ2-5	TRBV6-5	ASSRGQETQY
NA	TRBJ2-2	TRBV9	ASSVERPTGELF
NA	TRBJ2-1	TRBV18	ASTRSSYNEQF
NA	TRBJ2-1	TRBV7-2	ASRGSYNEQF
NA	TRBJ2-3	TRBV18	ASSSLAGTDTDTQY
few	TRBJ1-5	TRBV10-3	AISENRASNQPQH
NA	TRBJ2-5	TRBV13	ASSPTGHQETQY
NA	TRBJ2-1	TRBV29-1	SVALAGGREQF
once	TRBJ2-7	TRBV15	ATSREGGGYEQY
NA	TRBJ1-5	TRBV2	ASSGQGDNQPQH
few	TRBJ2-7	TRBV6-5	ASSPRTSGFYEQY
NA	TRBJ2-3	TRBV5-4	ASSLNPKLRTDTQY
NA	TRBJ2-1	TRBV4-3	ASSRLAGVGNEQF
few	TRBJ2-2	TRBV28	ASRRRLAENTGELF
few	TRBJ2-3	TRBV2	ASRAERTDTQY
few	TRBJ2-2	TRBV6-5	ASSYQGQITGELF
NA	TRBJ2-2	TRBV5-1	ASSLAGNTGELF
few	TRBJ2-1	TRBV28	ASSLTGVNEQF
few	TRBJ2-2	TRBV25-1	ASTNRGTGELF
NA	TRBJ2-7	TRBV29-1	SVEDRAYEQY
NA	TRBJ2-1	TRBV25-1	ASSRSGLYNEQF
NA	TRBJ1-2	TRBV28	ASSPGTGTGGYT
few	TRBJ2-1	TRBV10-3	AISEPRLASYNEQF
NA	TRBJ2-4	TRBV2	THRPTGTSKNIQY
NA	TRBJ1-5	TRBV28	ASRPSDFQPNQPQH
NA	TRBJ2-7	TRBV4-3	ASSQDLAGRGSEQY
few	TRBJ2-4	TRBV28	ASSLSPGQGDKNIQY
NA	TRBJ2-1	TRBV7-9	ASKGGQHNEQF
few	TRBJ2-7	TRBV28	ASSSVGATYEQY
NA	TRBJ2-7	TRBV10-3	AISPGTSAYEQY
few	TRBJ1-1	TRBV20-1	SVSGSTEAF
NA	TRBJ2-4	TRBV10-3	AISEQTGGDIQY
few	TRBJ1-2	TRBV7-2	ASSLGTGNYGYT
NA	TRBJ2-4	TRBV5-4	ASSLGGRIAKNIQY
few	TRBJ2-1	TRBV10-3	AISEPGYNEQF
NA	TRBJ1-2	TRBV2	ASRTGGHYGYT
NA	TRBJ2-1	TRBV10-3	ASAKGKRIRNNEQF
NA	TRBJ1-5	TRBV2	ASSEQGESNQPQH
few	TRBJ2-5	TRBV28	ASSLNVPGTQY
few	TRBJ2-5	TRBV5-1	ASSIFSGGQETQY
NA	TRBJ2-1	TRBV6-5	ASNGIAGGRHEQF
NA	TRBJ2-4	TRBV19	ASRDRLAKNIQY
few	TRBJ2-1	TRBV2	ASSRGLAGGYEQF